A selection of T cell receptor beta chains follows, all from one sample in a study of cytomegalovirus exposure and HLA in healthy donors. TCRdb keeps only in-frame clones here, not all; method: immunoSEQ multiplex PCR. The profile shows approximately 130,000 clones, roughly 80% of them singletons. The sequencing input was PBMCs. The receptors come from a woman in her late teens or twenties in good health and CMV-seronegative. The CDR3 runs from the conserved cysteine through the conserved F or W. D genes are given only for firm matches. The size entry is marked missing in some rows and otherwise reads once, few, many or a size class.

V: TRBV4-2
D: TRBD2
size: once
J: TRBJ2-5
DNA: TGTGCCAGCAGCCAATCGGGGGGGGAGACCCAGTACTTC
CDR3: CASSQSGGETQYF

V: TRBV19
D: -
size: -
J: TRBJ1-2
DNA: TGCGCCAGTAGTATTCTTCCAGCGAGAGGCTACACCTTC
CDR3: CASSILPARGYTF

V: TRBV18
D: -
size: -
J: TRBJ2-7
DNA: TGTGCCAGCTCACCGCACAGGGACTCCTACGAGCAGTACTTC
CDR3: CASSPHRDSYEQYF

V: TRBV30
D: -
size: -
J: TRBJ1-2
DNA: TGTGCCTGGAGTCATACGGTTAACTATGGCTACACCTTC
CDR3: CAWSHTVNYGYTF

V: TRBV30
D: TRBD1
size: -
J: TRBJ1-2
DNA: TGTGCCTGGATTACAGGGGGCAGATATGGCTACACCTTC
CDR3: CAWITGGRYGYTF

V: TRBV19
D: -
size: -
J: TRBJ1-1
DNA: TGTGCCAGTAGTATTGGAACAGCAGCTGAAGCTTTCTTT
CDR3: CASSIGTAAEAFF

V: TRBV7-9
D: -
size: once
J: TRBJ1-4
DNA: TGTGCCAGCAGCGAACGAGGGAGTACTAATGAAAAACTGTTTTTT
CDR3: CASSERGSTNEKLFF

V: TRBV5-8
D: TRBD1
size: once
J: TRBJ2-7
DNA: TGTGCCAGCAGCTTGATACAGGGGATGGGGGAGCAGTACTTC
CDR3: CASSLIQGMGEQYF

V: TRBV19
D: TRBD1
size: -
J: TRBJ2-1
DNA: TGTGCCAGTAGTATGTCCGGGACAGGGTATCAGTCGCAGTTCTTC
CDR3: CASSMSGTGYQSQFF

V: TRBV19
D: TRBD1
size: -
J: TRBJ2-7
DNA: TGTGCCAGTAGTACCCGGACAGGCTTCGACGAGCAGTACTTC
CDR3: CASSTRTGFDEQYF

V: TRBV18
D: -
size: -
J: TRBJ1-6
DNA: TGTGCCAGCTCACCACGCGGACAGTTGGCTTCACCCCTCCACTTT
CDR3: CASSPRGQLASPLHF

V: TRBV4-1
D: -
size: -
J: TRBJ2-4
DNA: TGCGCCAGCAGCCAAGAGTCCAGGTTCTATCCCAAAAACAGTCAGTACTTC
CDR3: CASSQESRFYPKNSQYF

V: TRBV7-9
D: TRBD1
size: -
J: TRBJ2-7
DNA: TGTGCCAGCAGTTATGACAGGGTAGGTTACGAGCAGTACTTC
CDR3: CASSYDRVGYEQYF

V: TRBV9
D: -
size: -
J: TRBJ2-6
DNA: TGTGCCAGCAGCGGAAAGGGGCAGGTGTTTTCCTCTGGGGCCAACGGCCTGACTTTC
CDR3: CASSGKGQVFSSGANGLTF

V: TRBV5-1
D: -
size: -
J: TRBJ2-3
DNA: TGCGCCAGCAGCTTGGCCCTGGACAGTTTATTTGATACGCAGTATTTT
CDR3: CASSLALDSLFDTQYF

V: TRBV7-2
D: -
size: once
J: TRBJ2-7
DNA: TGTGCCAGCAGCTTAGACACAGGGAGTCCCTACGAGCAGTACTTC
CDR3: CASSLDTGSPYEQYF

V: TRBV6-5
D: -
size: once
J: TRBJ2-2
DNA: TGTGCCAGCAGTTACTCGTCAGGGGAATACACCGGGGAGCTGTTTTTT
CDR3: CASSYSSGEYTGELFF

V: TRBV18
D: -
size: -
J: TRBJ1-1
DNA: TGTGCCAGCTCAGACGGACAGCGCACTGAAGCTTTCTTT
CDR3: CASSDGQRTEAFF

V: TRBV30
D: TRBD1
size: -
J: TRBJ1-2
DNA: TGTGCCTGGAACCGGGACAGCTTATATGGCTACACCTTC
CDR3: CAWNRDSLYGYTF

V: TRBV2
D: -
size: -
J: TRBJ1-1
DNA: TGTGCCAGCAGTGTGAGGCAGACTTCCTCGGCACCTGAAGCTTTCTTT
CDR3: CASSVRQTSSAPEAFF

V: TRBV9
D: -
size: few
J: TRBJ2-3
DNA: TGTGCCAGCAGCGTCAGAACAGGGTCAGATACGCAGTATTTT
CDR3: CASSVRTGSDTQYF

V: TRBV7-9
D: TRBD2
size: -
J: TRBJ2-2
DNA: TGTGCCAGCAGCTTACTAGCGGGGGTCACCGGGGAGCTGTTTTTT
CDR3: CASSLLAGVTGELFF

V: TRBV6-5
D: -
size: once
J: TRBJ2-7
DNA: TGTGCCAGCACTGACACCTACGAGCAGTACTTC
CDR3: CASTDTYEQYF